A single sample is the source of the 16 T cell receptor beta chains below, sequenced in a study of T cells in Graves' hyperthyroidism and ophthalmopathy. Authors of the study amplified TCR beta CDR3 regions from RNA transcripts. RT-PCR in the first round (using the HTBI primer set) targeted the TCR CDR3. TCRdb ran MiXCR on the multiplex PCR reads and lists one entry per CDR3 protein. The sample yields 200,000 or so distinct CDR3 sequences, around a sixth seen once. Sequenced: blood. The receptors were sampled from a woman between 50 and 59 years old with Graves' hyperthyroidism.

This clonotype was counted ten times or more. V gene TRBV12-3 or TRBV12-4 combines with J gene TRBJ1-1, with TRBD1 as a possible D gene (5 bases). The CDR3 is 13 residues long. The V end was cut by 6 bases, the J end by 5 bases, with 13 bases between. The CDR3 bases are TGTGCCAGCAGAACAGTCAAGGGGACTGAAGCTTTCTTT. Translating it yields CASRTVKGTEAFF.

This clonotype was counted at least ten times. This chain links TRBV10-3 with TRBJ2-5, with D possibly being TRBD2 (5 bases). The V and J ends lost 4 bases and 5 bases respectively, with 14 bases between them. This CDR3 has 14 amino acids. Germline V CDR1 and CDR2: ENHRY, SYGVKD. The CDR3 DNA reads as TGTGCCATCAGTGGGAGAGGGCTTGGGGAGACCCAGTACTTC. This codes for CAISGRGLGETQYF.

As regards this clonotype: Sequence at one end of the junction differs from germline and may be a read error. V usage is TRBV19 and J usage is TRBJ2-4; D gene unclear. From germline, CDR1 is LNHDA and CDR2 SQIVND (reference sequence). This CDR3 spans 15 amino acids. In DNA form, the CDR3 reads TGTGCCAGTAGTATTCCCTCAGTAGCAGTAAACATTCGGTACTTC. This encodes CASSIPSVAVNIRYF. The variable domain in full, with the rest retrieved from reference TRBV19 and TRBJ2-4, is DGGITQSPKYLFRKEGQNVTLSCEQNLNHDAMYWYRQDPGQGLRLIYYSQIVNDFQKGDIAEGYSVSREKKESFPLTVTSAQKNPTAFYLCASSIPSVAVNIRYFGAGTRLSVL.

The chain employs TRBV28 and TRBJ1-5; possible D gene TRBD1, 5 bases. The CDR3 loop spans 15 amino acids. V was shortened by 6 bases and J by 6 bases, with 18 bases between the two germline ends. Germline V lookup: CDR1 MDHEN, CDR2 SYDVKM. The chain's CDR3 is CASSKRLGAAQPQHF. The CDR3 DNA reads TGTGCCAGCAGCAAACGATTAGGGGCCGCTCAGCCCCAGCATTTT.

V and J are TRBV9 and TRBJ2-5; either TRBD1 or TRBD2 may fit D (6 bases each). CDR3 length equals 16 residues. The ends were cut back, 3 bases at V and 2 bases at J, with 17 bases in the middle. Germline CDR1 reads SGDLS; CDR2 reads YYNGEE. In DNA form, the CDR3 reads TGTGCCAGCAGCGCGAAAGGGGGTAGCGGACAAGAGACCCAGTACTTC. This gives the protein CASSAKGGSGQETQYF.

This clonotype showed up just a few times. This chain links TRBV29-1 with TRBJ1-1, with a tentative D call TRBD1 (6 bases). Germline V gene sequence: CDR1 SQVTM, CDR2 ANQGSEA. There are 14 residues in the CDR3. V lost 0 bases and J lost 0, with 8 bases in between. CDR3 in amino acids: CSVEETGLNTEAFF. In DNA, the CDR3 is TGCAGCGTTGAAGAGACAGGTTTGAACACTGAAGCTTTCTTT.

The chain has TRBV25-1 and TRBJ2-7; D is undetermined. The CDR3 runs 16 residues. Looked up from germline, CDR1 is MGHDK and CDR2 is SYGVNS. V was cut by 3 bases and J by 4 bases, with 19 bases left in between. CDR3 sequence (DNA): TGTGCCAGCAGTGAGCAGCGCACCCCAGGTCCATACGAGCAGTACTTC. Its translation is CASSEQRTPGPYEQYF.

V and J are TRBV4-2 and TRBJ2-1, with D uncertain. Looked up from germline, CDR1 is LGHNA and CDR2 is YNFKEQ. The CDR3 totals 15 residues. The ends were cut back, 0 bases at V and 0 bases at J, with 6 bases in the middle. The CDR3 region is CASSQDLVSYNEQFF. CDR3 sequence (DNA): TGTGCCAGCAGCCAAGATTTGGTCTCCTACAATGAGCAGTTCTTC.

This clonotype was counted at least ten times. V is TRBV3-1 and J is TRBJ2-1; D not resolved. The CDR3 length is 16 residues. Trimming cost V 0 bases and J 6 bases, with 15 bases left between them. Germline V CDR1 and CDR2: LGHDT, YNNKEL (reference sequence). CDR3 in DNA: TGTGCCAGCAGCCAAGATTACAGAATCAACCCCAATGAGCAGTTCTTC. Its protein is CASSQDYRINPNEQFF.

This clonotype has ten or more counts. The rearrangement joins TRBV19 to TRBJ1-1; D is undetermined. The germline gives CDR1 LNHDA, CDR2 SQIVND (reference sequence). Trimming took 3 bases from V and 5 from J, leaving 13 bases between them. This CDR3 region has 14 residues. CDR3 in DNA: TGTGCCAGTAGTATGGAGTGGGGAGTTACTGAAGCTTTCTTT. Residues: CASSMEWGVTEAFF.

This clonotype has ten or more counts. The J gene is TRBJ1-2, the V gene TRBV11-3, with D maybe TRBD1 (5 bases). The CDR3 consists of 14 residues. Trimming removed 0 bases from V and 7 bases from J, with 12 bases in between. Looked up from germline, CDR1 is SGHNT and CDR2 is YENEEA. CDR3 in amino acids: CASSLDPGVSGYTF. In DNA, the CDR3 is TGTGCCAGCAGCTTAGATCCGGGGGTTAGTGGCTACACCTTC.

This clonotype has just a few counts. V and J are TRBV10-3 and TRBJ1-1; TRBD1 matches 7 bases. This CDR3 has 13 residues. The V gene end was trimmed by 5 bases and the J gene end by 3 bases; junction bases not matched to a gene: 3. CDR1 and CDR2 from the germline V gene are ENHRY and SYGVKD. CDR3 amino acids: CAISRDSDTEAFF. The CDR3 bases are TGTGCCATCAGTCGGGACAGCGACACTGAAGCTTTCTTT.

The chain combines TRBV5-1 with TRBJ2-1, with TRBD2 identical over 7 bases. This CDR3 is 16 amino acids long. CDR1 and CDR2 from the germline V gene are SGHRS and YFSETQ. The V gene end was trimmed by 1 base and the J gene end by 5 bases; junction bases not matched to a gene: 9. CDR3 sequence: CASSLSLGLGDNEQFF. In DNA form, the CDR3 reads TGCGCCAGCAGCTTGTCTTTAGGACTAGGAGACAATGAGCAGTTCTTC.

The V and J genes are TRBV5-1 and TRBJ2-7; D is uncertain. The V and J ends lost 2 bases and 0 bases respectively, with 9 bases between them. Germline V CDR1 and CDR2: SGHRS, YFSETQ. The CDR3 is 14 residues long. The CDR3 DNA reads as TGCGCCAGCAGCTTTGCGGAGCCCTCCTACGAGCAGTACTTC. This gives the protein CASSFAEPSYEQYF. Looking up the rest from reference TRBV5-1 and TRBJ2-7 gives the full variable domain: KAGVTQTPRYLIKTRGQQVTLSCSPISGHRSVSWYQQTPGQGLQFLFEYFSETQRNKGNFPGRFSGRQFSNSRSEMNVSTLELGDSALYLCASSFAEPSYEQYFGPGTRLTVT.

The gene calls are TRBV10-3 and TRBJ1-2, with TRBD1 identical over 7 bases. The CDR3 runs 17 residues. Germline V CDR1 and CDR2: ENHRY, SYGVKD. Trimming at V came to 0 bases and at J to 0 bases, leaving 7 bases not matched to a gene. The CDR3 reads CAISESGGRRTNYGYTF. The CDR3 nucleotides are TGTGCCATCAGTGAGTCAGGGGGCAGGAGGACTAACTATGGCTACACCTTC.

This clonotype was counted many times. This chain joins TRBV27 and TRBJ1-5, with D perhaps TRBD1 (5 bases). The germline CDR1 and CDR2 sequences are MNHEY and SMNVEV (reference sequence). The CDR3 length is 14 residues. V lost 8 bases and J 3 bases, leaving 14 bases between the germline ends. The CDR3 is CASSDSRNNQPQHF. CDR3 sequence (DNA): TGTGCCAGCTCCGACAGTCGCAACAATCAGCCCCAGCATTTT.